This T cell receptor beta chain was recorded in a study of immune evolution from preneoplasia to lung adenocarcinoma. About this clone itself: Its cognate antigen is unknown. This specimen includes other DNA sequences encoding the same CDR3.

H&E slides confirmed each diagnosis, reviewed by two pathologists independently. Premalignant or tumor cells were enriched by macro-dissection after pathologic assessment. The germline gives CDR1 KGHSH, CDR2 LQKENI. The CDR3 contains 14 residues. V lost 4 bases and J 0 bases, leaving 9 bases between the germline ends. Study-level results: Later-stage lesions seemingly showed higher T cell density and diversity than normal lung. Top clone frequencies peaked in normal lung, apparently declining through invasive adenocarcinoma.

TCRdb keeps only in-frame clones here, not all; method: immunoSEQ multiplex PCR. The sample records 6,000 or so clones, roughly four fifths being singletons. The receptor was derived from a person aged 65-85 years with lung adenocarcinoma. J is TRBJ1-1 and V is TRBV18; D is possibly TRBD1 (5 bases). Source material: FFPE minimally invasive lung adenocarcinoma tissue. This chain's CDR3 is CASSLGTVNTEAFF. CDR3 DNA: TGTGCCAGCTCACTTGGGACGGTGAACACTGAAGCTTTCTTT. Full variable domain (outside the CDR3, taken from reference TRBV18 and TRBJ1-1): NAGVMQNPRHLVRRRGQEARLRCSPMKGHSHVYWYRQLPEEGLKFMVYLQKENIIDESGMPKERFSAEFPKEGPSILRIQQVVRGDSAAYFCASSLGTVNTEAFFGQGTRLTVV.